This T cell receptor beta chain is drawn from a study of regulatory T cells in long-lasting Graves disease. Study-level background: It was over 5 years of antithyroid drugs, with positive TSH receptor antibodies, that meant persistent Graves' disease. Study-level findings and limits: Favoring TRBV28, TRBJ1-2 and TRBJ2-5 was a feature seen in persistent disease.

Libraries of TCR beta came from iRepertoire HTBI primers plus Arm-PCR of CDR3 regions. TCRdb processed the multiplex PCR reads anew with MiXCR; each CDR3 protein has one entry. The table includes 400,000 to 500,000 distinct CDR3 sequences, roughly a fifth detected once. From germline, CDR1 is SGHRS and CDR2 YFSETQ. The length of the CDR3 is 13 residues. V shed 1 base and J 6 bases; nucleotides not matched to a gene: 1. This clonotype showed up many times. The antigen remains undetermined. Time point reported: persistent/refractory GD, antithyroid drugs over 5 years with positive TRAb. PBMC-derived RNA was used for the TCR library.

This receptor was obtained from a female donor with Graves disease. This material consisted of peripheral blood mononuclear cells (PBMCs), taken when the disease was refractory, from a patient treated with antithyroid drugs. This chain joins TRBV5-1 and TRBJ1-2; 9 nucleotides line up with TRBD1. The CDR3 DNA reads as TGCGCCAGCAGCTTGAGGACAGGGGATGGCTACACCTTC. Translated: CASSLRTGDGYTF.